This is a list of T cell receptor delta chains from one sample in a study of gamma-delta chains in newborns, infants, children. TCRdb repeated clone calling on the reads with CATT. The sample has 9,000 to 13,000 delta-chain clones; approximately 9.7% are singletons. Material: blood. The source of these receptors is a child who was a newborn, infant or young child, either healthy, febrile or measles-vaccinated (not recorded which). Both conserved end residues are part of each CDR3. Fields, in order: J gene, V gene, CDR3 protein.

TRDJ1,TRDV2,CACDLLGDTPDKLIF
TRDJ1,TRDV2,CACDTVGPNTDKLIF
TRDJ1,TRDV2,CACGALMGDTTDKLIF
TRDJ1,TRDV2,CACDTLEVGDTVGLIF
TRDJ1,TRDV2,CACDTLTGGYGTDKLIF
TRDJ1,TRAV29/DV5,CAARFLPMGAIATDKLIF
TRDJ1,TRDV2,CACDTLGFATDKLIF
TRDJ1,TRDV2,CACDTLGALPEGIDKLIF
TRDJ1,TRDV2,CACDPVLEDPRGTDKLIF
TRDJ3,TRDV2,CACDTGGIRSSWDTRQMFF
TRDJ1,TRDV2,CACDTVGGLSDKLIF
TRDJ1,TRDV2,CACDAIPNTDKLIF
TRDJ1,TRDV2,CACDTVVGDMPKLIF
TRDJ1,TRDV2,CACDTLGVTDKLIF
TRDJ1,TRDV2,CACDVLGDSMTDKLIF
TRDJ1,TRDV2,CACDLLGGTYTDKLIF
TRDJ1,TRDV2,CACDVLLGDTDKLIF
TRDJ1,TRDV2,CACDTLLGDTDKLIF
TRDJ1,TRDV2,CACDTWGIPDKLIF
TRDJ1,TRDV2,CACDTLGPVDEGDKLIF
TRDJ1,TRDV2,CACDTWGPGVYTDKLIF
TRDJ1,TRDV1,CALGVFGVSLGINTDKLIF
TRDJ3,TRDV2,CACDLAGGRSWDTRQMFF